The rows below give T cell receptor beta chains drawn from one sample of a study of shared clonotypes between healthy human individuals. Libraries were prepared by immunoSEQ multiplex PCR; TCRdb keeps only in-frame clonotypes and omits some of them. The sample lists over 2 million clones, roughly 95% occurring once. The specimen sequenced was naive CD8+ T cells sorted from blood. Receptors originate from a young man in good health. Both conserved end residues are part of each CDR3. Each record gives: clone size, V gene, D gene, J gene, CDR3 DNA, CDR3 protein. D genes are given only for firm matches. The size field is filled for only some rows; it gives once, few, many or a size class.

-	TRBV5-1	-	TRBJ2-1	TGCGCCAGCAGCTTGGTCGGGGGAGTCAATGAGCAGTTCTTC	CASSLVGGVNEQFF
-	TRBV27	-	TRBJ2-3	TGTGCCAGCAGTTCCGGCCTAGATACGCAGTATTTT	CASSSGLDTQYF
few	TRBV27	-	TRBJ1-6	TGTGCCAGCGGGGACGGCTATAATTCACCCCTCCACTTT	CASGDGYNSPLHF
-	TRBV30	-	TRBJ2-7	TGTGCCTGGAGTGTACAGGTTTGGCGGGAGCAGTACTTC	CAWSVQVWREQYF
-	TRBV5-1	-	TRBJ2-7	TGCGCCAGCAGCTTGGGGGACGCGGACGAGCAGTACTTC	CASSLGDADEQYF
-	TRBV7-8	TRBD2	TRBJ2-5	TGTGCCAGCAGCTTACCTAGCGGGGGTGAAGAGACCCAGTACTTC	CASSLPSGGEETQYF
-	TRBV13	TRBD2	TRBJ2-1	TGTGCCAGCAGTCCCTTGGGCGGGAGCTCGAATGAGCAGTTCTTC	CASSPLGGSSNEQFF
-	TRBV9	-	TRBJ2-7	TGTGCCAGCAGCTATTCGGACGGATCCTACGAGCAGTACTTC	CASSYSDGSYEQYF
-	TRBV11-2	-	TRBJ2-1	TGTGCCAGCAGCTTAATCCCGGACTACAATGAGCAGTTCTTC	CASSLIPDYNEQFF
-	TRBV30	TRBD1	TRBJ1-6	TGTGCCTGGAAACAGGGGCCTCCCAATCCACCCCTCCACTTT	CAWKQGPPNPPLHF
-	TRBV5-1	TRBD2	TRBJ2-5	TGCGCCAGCAGCGTAGGACTAGCGGGGGGGCTGAGGGAGACCCAGTACTTC	CASSVGLAGGLRETQYF
-	TRBV5-1	-	TRBJ1-3	TGCGCCAGCAGCTACAGGGACGGGAGCTTCTCTGGAAACACCATATATTTT	CASSYRDGSFSGNTIYF
few	TRBV27	-	TRBJ1-5	TGTGCCAGCAGTTACAACGGAGTCCAGCCCCAGCATTTT	CASSYNGVQPQHF
-	TRBV7-9	-	TRBJ2-5	TGTGCCAGCAGCTCGGGAGAGACCCAGTACTTC	CASSSGETQYF
-	TRBV4-1	-	TRBJ2-3	TGCGCCAGCAGCCAAGATAAAGGGAAAGGTTACACAGATACGCAGTATTTT	CASSQDKGKGYTDTQYF
-	TRBV15	-	TRBJ1-3	TGTGCCACCACCCTGACAGACTCTGGAAACACCATATATTTT	CATTLTDSGNTIYF
-	TRBV7-9	TRBD1	TRBJ2-1	TGTGCCAGCAGCCCATCTACGACCGGGACAGGGAGGGTTAATGAGCAGTTCTTC	CASSPSTTGTGRVNEQFF
-	TRBV7-9	TRBD2	TRBJ2-3	TGTGCCAGCAGCAGACTAGCGGGGGGGCCGGTAGATACGCAGTATTTT	CASSRLAGGPVDTQYF
-	TRBV4-2	-	TRBJ1-3	TGTGCCAGCAGCCAAGAAGGGCACTCTGGAAACACCATATATTTT	CASSQEGHSGNTIYF
-	TRBV27	TRBD1	TRBJ2-7	TGTGCCAGCAGTTTATTTACAGGGGTCTCCTACGAGCAGTACTTC	CASSLFTGVSYEQYF
-	TRBV30	-	TRBJ2-5	TGTGCCTGGAGTAATCTTCACGGGATACAAGAGACCCAGTACTTC	CAWSNLHGIQETQYF
-	TRBV4-2	-	TRBJ1-2	TGTGCCAGCAGCCAAGGGCAGGGGATCGACTATGGCTACACCTTC	CASSQGQGIDYGYTF
-	TRBV19	-	TRBJ2-7	TGTGCCAGTAGTATGGCCCCAGGGAGCTACGAGCAGTACTTC	CASSMAPGSYEQYF
-	TRBV6-1	TRBD2	TRBJ2-7	TGTGCCAGCAGTGATAAACGGGAGGGCCCGATCTCCTACGAGCAGTACTTC	CASSDKREGPISYEQYF
-	TRBV28	-	TRBJ2-4	TGTGCCAGCAGTTTTGACAGAATCAGTTCCAAAAACATTCAGTACTTC	CASSFDRISSKNIQYF
-	TRBV9	-	TRBJ2-3	TGTGCCAGCAGCGTATACTCAGATACGCAGTATTTT	CASSVYSDTQYF
-	TRBV9	TRBD2	TRBJ2-7	TGTGCCAGCAGCGGGGGACTAGCGGGCTACGAGCAGTACTTC	CASSGGLAGYEQYF
-	TRBV29-1	-	TRBJ1-2	TGCAGCGTTGGGCAGGGAGAGGGCTATGGCTACACCTTC	CSVGQGEGYGYTF
-	TRBV28	-	TRBJ2-7	TGTGCCAGCACTGATGAGCTGTTCTCCTACGAGCAGTACTTC	CASTDELFSYEQYF